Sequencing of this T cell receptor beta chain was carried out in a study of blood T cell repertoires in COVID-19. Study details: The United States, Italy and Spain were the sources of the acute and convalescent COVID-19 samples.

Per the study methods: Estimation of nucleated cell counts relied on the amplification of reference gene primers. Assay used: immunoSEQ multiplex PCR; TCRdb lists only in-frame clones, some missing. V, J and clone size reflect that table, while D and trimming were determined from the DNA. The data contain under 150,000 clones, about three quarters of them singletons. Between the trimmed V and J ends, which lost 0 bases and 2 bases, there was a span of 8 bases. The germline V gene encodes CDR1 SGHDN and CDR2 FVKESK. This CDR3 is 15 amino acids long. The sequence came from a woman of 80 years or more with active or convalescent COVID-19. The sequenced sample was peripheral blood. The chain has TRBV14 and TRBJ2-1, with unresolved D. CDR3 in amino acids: CASSQDLGPYNEQFF. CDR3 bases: TGTGCCAGCAGCCAAGATCTGGGCCCCTACAATGAGCAGTTCTTC.